Each of the 18 T cell receptor beta chains below was sequenced from the same sample in a study of T cells in Graves' hyperthyroidism and ophthalmopathy. TCR beta CDR3 region amplification was performed from RNA transcripts. HTBI primers were the set used in a first-round RT-PCR of the TCR CDR3. TCRdb reprocessed the multiplex PCR reads with MiXCR, giving one entry per CDR3 protein. The data show some 180,000 distinct CDR3 sequences, less than 20% seen once. The sample comprised blood. Receptors originate from a woman aged 45-65 years with Graves' hyperthyroidism.

This clonotype appeared many times. The chain links TRBV28 to TRBJ2-1; 8 bases are a match to TRBD2. V lost 5 bases and J lost 0; bases outside the gene matches: 9. Germline loops: CDR1 MDHEN, CDR2 SYDVKM. CDR3 length: 17 residues. This CDR3 reads CASSPTGLAFSYNEQFF. The DNA of the CDR3 is TGTGCCAGCAGTCCCACCGGACTAGCTTTCTCCTACAATGAGCAGTTCTTC.

This clonotype was detected many times. The rearrangement joins TRBV30 to TRBJ2-7, with 7 bases identical to TRBD1. Looked up from germline, CDR1 is GTSNPN and CDR2 is SVGIG (reference sequence). After removal of 4 bases from V and 3 bases from J, the junction contained 6 bases not matched to a gene. This CDR3 has 13 residues. DNA for the CDR3: TGTGCCTGGAAGACAGGGAATAACTACGAGCAGTACTTC. Translation gives CAWKTGNNYEQYF.

The rearrangement links TRBV6-4 to TRBJ2-4; no clear D. Germline CDR1 MRHNA, CDR2 SNTAGT. Deletions cut 2 bases from V and 8 bases from J, with 7 bases between. The CDR3 runs 12 residues. CDR3 region: CASSDNGHIQYF. The CDR3 bases are TGTGCCAGCAGTGACAACGGCCACATTCAGTACTTC.

This clonotype was recorded at least ten times. This chain joins TRBV12-3 or TRBV12-4 and TRBJ2-2, with 7 bases aligning to TRBD1. This CDR3 region has 15 residues. Trimming removed 2 bases from V and 4 bases from J; junction bases left unmatched: 4. The CDR3 protein is CASSLQQGSTGELFF. CDR3 sequence (DNA): TGTGCCAGCAGTTTACAACAGGGGAGCACCGGGGAGCTGTTTTTT.

This clonotype was detected only a few times. CDR3 region: CSASVPLEVYGYTF. The CDR3 nucleotides read TGCAGTGCTAGCGTCCCCCTTGAGGTCTATGGCTACACCTTC. The genes are TRBV20-1 and TRBJ1-2; D gene ambiguous. From germline, CDR1 is DFQATT and CDR2 SNEGSKA (reference sequence). The CDR3 is made up of 14 amino acids. V was clipped by 3 bases and J by 4 bases, with 15 bases between them.

This clonotype was counted a few times. For the CDR3, the DNA is TGTGCCACCAGTGACCCAGGGACTAGTCTAGGAGCTTTCTTT. This sequence encodes CATSDPGTSLGAFF. This chain joins TRBV24-1 and TRBJ1-1, with D possibly matching TRBD1 (5 bases). The CDR3 loop spans 14 amino acids. Germline CDR1 and CDR2: KGHDR and SFDVKD. Trimming shortened V by 4 bases and J by 10 bases, and 18 bases separated the two germline ends.

The sample holds a few counts of this clonotype. The chain employs TRBV7-2 and TRBJ1-5; 8 bases are shared with TRBD1. CDR3 length: 15 amino acids. The germline gives CDR1 SGHTA, CDR2 FQGNSA. V was clipped by 5 bases and J by 2 bases; unmatched bases: 5. The CDR3 protein is CASSTPTGGNQPQHF. CDR3 nucleotides: TGTGCCAGCAGCACACCGACAGGGGGCAATCAGCCCCAGCATTTT.

This clonotype was recorded at least ten times. The rearrangement joins TRBV28 to TRBJ1-2; maybe TRBD1 (5 bases). Germline CDR1 is MDHEN and CDR2 is SYDVKM. The CDR3 covers 14 residues. The V end was cut by 5 bases, the J end by 2 bases, with 12 bases between. The CDR3 is CASSPGFANYGYTF. DNA of the CDR3: TGTGCCAGCAGTCCAGGGTTTGCGAACTATGGCTACACCTTC.

The table lists this clonotype with a few counts. The chain is built from TRBV28 and TRBJ1-1; D remains unclear. Trimming left V 6 bases short and J 5 bases short, with 7 bases between. The CDR3 contains 11 residues. CDR1 is MDHEN, CDR2 SYDVKM, per germline. In DNA form, the CDR3 reads TGTGCCAGCAGGTCCGGGACTGAAGCTTTCTTT. It is translated as CASRSGTEAFF.

The chain recombines TRBV10-3 with TRBJ1-1; 9 bases match TRBD1. Per germline, CDR1 ENHRY and CDR2 SYGVKD. The CDR3 consists of 13 residues. V shed 5 bases and J 6 bases; nucleotides not matched to a gene: 4. Written as DNA, the CDR3 is TGTGCCATCAGTTGGACAGGGGTCCCTGAAGCTTTCTTT. This sequence encodes CAISWTGVPEAFF.

The V gene is TRBV30, the J gene TRBJ1-3; 7 nucleotides match TRBD1. The CDR3 consists of 16 residues. V lost 2 bases, J lost 0 bases, and 7 bases stayed unmatched. CDR1 and CDR2 from the germline V gene are GTSNPN and SVGIG (reference sequence). CDR3 DNA sequence: TGTGCCTGGAGTTCCTGGGGGACAGACTCTGGAAACACCATATATTTT. It specifies CAWSSWGTDSGNTIYF.

This clonotype was seen only a few times. This sequence may be a read error, since a much larger clone differs from it by one base. The V gene is TRBV27, the J gene TRBJ2-7, with 10 nucleotides matching TRBD2. Germline CDR1 and CDR2: MNHEY and SMNVEV (reference sequence). The CDR3 is made up of 14 amino acids. Trimming cost V 6 bases and J 5 bases; bases outside gene matches: 7. The CDR3 sequence: CASRASGRFDEQYF. As DNA, the CDR3 is TGTGCCAGCAGGGCTAGCGGGAGATTTGACGAGCAGTACTTC.

Ten or more counts support this clonotype. The chain joins TRBV7-8 to TRBJ1-1; D is undetermined. V shed 0 bases and J shed 10 bases, with 18 bases lying between them. The V gene's germline CDR1 is SGHVS and CDR2 FQNEAQ. The CDR3 consists of 15 residues. This CDR3 reads CASSLAQAGPFGAFF. CDR3 bases: TGTGCCAGCAGCTTAGCGCAGGCCGGCCCTTTTGGAGCTTTCTTT. The whole variable domain, remainder taken from reference TRBV7-8 and TRBJ1-1, is GAGVSQSPRYKVAKRGQDVALRCDPISGHVSLFWYQQALGQGPEFLTYFQNEAQLDKSGLPSDRFFAERPEGSVSTLKIQRTQQEDSAVYLCASSLAQAGPFGAFFGQGTRLTVV.

This clonotype was seen a handful of times. The chain is built from TRBV7-9 and TRBJ2-4; maybe TRBD2 (5 bases). The CDR3 has 14 residues. Germline V gene lookup returns CDR1 SEHNR and CDR2 FQNEAQ (reference sequence). V was trimmed by 2 bases and J by 8 bases, leaving 13 bases between them. The CDR3 DNA is TGTGCCAGCAGCTTAATTGAGGAGAGGGACATTCAGTACTTC. Protein: CASSLIEERDIQYF.

In this sample, this clonotype turned up many times. This chain connects TRBV27 to TRBJ1-1; tentative D call: TRBD1 (5 bases). This CDR3 has 11 amino acids. Trimming removed 4 bases from V and 8 bases from J, with 8 bases in between. Germline V gene data show CDR1 as MNHEY and CDR2 as SMNVEV (reference sequence). The CDR3 DNA is TGTGCCAGCAGTTCGCGGGGCGAAGCTTTCTTT. Translated, it gives CASSSRGEAFF.

This clonotype was picked up many times. The chain recombines TRBV12-3 or TRBV12-4 with TRBJ2-7; 7 bases fit TRBD1. This CDR3 is 13 amino acids long. The ends lost 5 bases at V and 6 bases at J; junction bases unmatched: 7. The CDR3 sequence is CASSMGQSVEQYF. The CDR3 DNA follows: TGTGCCAGCAGTATGGGACAGTCGGTCGAGCAGTACTTC.

This clonotype was found many times. The chain recombines TRBV4-1 with TRBJ1-1; D ambiguous. V lost 0 bases, J lost 1 base, and 6 bases lay in between. This CDR3 region has 14 residues. From germline, CDR1 is MGHRA and CDR2 YSYEKL. The CDR3 nucleotides read TGCGCCAGCAGCCAAGAAGCCAGGAACACTGAAGCTTTCTTT. Translating it yields CASSQEARNTEAFF.

This clonotype was found a few times. The chain carries TRBV7-2 and TRBJ2-7; D is unclear. Trimming pared 2 bases from V and 1 base from J, leaving 12 bases between. This CDR3 spans 15 amino acids. CDR1 and CDR2 from the germline V gene are SGHTA and FQGNSA. The CDR3 bases are TGTGCCAGCAGCTTATTAGGTACCGAATCCTACGAGCAGTACTTC. Encoded protein: CASSLLGTESYEQYF.